A single sample gave rise to the 9 T cell receptor beta chains below, sequenced in a study of a mutant IDH1 vaccine in newly diagnosed glioma. Described time point: week 11, during vaccination. What each vaccine dose contained was 300 ug of mutant IDH1 20-mer peptide, accompanied by topical imiquimod. What these receptors recognize is not known. Generated by immunoSEQ multiplex PCR, the TCRdb table keeps only in-frame clones and is missing some. The table has 95,000 to 120,000 clones, 85% to 90% seen once. The sample here was PBMCs, taken from a glioma patient whose treatment included an IDH1 peptide vaccine. The receptors were gathered from a woman in her forties or fifties with glioma.

The chain uses TRBV6-5 and TRBJ2-4; possibly TRBD1 for D (6 bases). Germline lookup yields CDR1 MNHEY and CDR2 SVGAGI. V shed 4 bases and J shed 9 bases, with 13 bases lying between them. CDR3 length: 13 amino acids. CDR3 sequence: CASSSGTLTIQYF. The DNA for the CDR3 is TGTGCCAGCAGTTCCGGGACACTCACCATTCAGTACTTC.

This clone came up once. This chain links TRBV11-2 with TRBJ2-5; D gene uncertain. From germline, CDR1 is SGHAT and CDR2 FQNNGV. This CDR3 is 13 amino acids long. V lost 3 bases and J 1 base, leaving 6 bases between the germline ends. The CDR3 loop reads CASSFGPQETQYF. The CDR3 DNA is TGTGCCAGCAGCTTCGGACCCCAAGAGACCCAGTACTTC.

The DNA of the CDR3 is TGTGCCAGCAGTTCCCAGGGGGCCCTCTCCTACGAGCAGTACTTC. Protein product: CASSSQGALSYEQYF. The chain couples TRBV28 to TRBJ2-7; 8 positions match TRBD1. V trimming: 4 bases; J trimming: 0 bases; junction bases outside the gene matches: 5. CDR1 MDHEN and CDR2 SYDVKM come from the germline V gene. The CDR3 covers 15 residues. Full variable domain (outside the CDR3, taken from reference TRBV28 and TRBJ2-7): DVKVTQSSRYLVKRTGEKVFLECVQDMDHENMFWYRQDPGLGLRLIYFSYDVKMKEKGDIPEGYSVSREKKERFSLILESASTNQTSMYLCASSSQGALSYEQYFGPGTRLTVT.

The V gene is TRBV7-2, the J gene TRBJ2-7; 10 bases are shared with TRBD2. CDR3 length equals 15 residues. Per the germline V gene, CDR1 is SGHTA and CDR2 is FQGNSA. The ends lost 5 bases at V and 1 base at J; junction bases unmatched: 5. CDR3 residues: CASSQGLATSYEQYF. The CDR3, as DNA: TGTGCCAGCAGCCAGGGACTAGCGACTTCCTACGAGCAGTACTTC.

V usage is TRBV19 and J usage is TRBJ2-3; 9 nucleotides agree with TRBD1. The CDR3 is made up of 16 amino acids. The ends lost 4 bases at V and 3 bases at J; junction bases unmatched: 8. In germline, CDR1 is LNHDA, CDR2 SQIVND (reference sequence). The CDR3 protein is CASSTTGTGFTDTQYF. In DNA form, the CDR3 reads TGTGCCAGTAGTACAACCGGGACAGGGTTTACAGATACGCAGTATTTT.

The chain joins TRBV11-3 to TRBJ2-2, with D tentatively TRBD2 (5 bases). The CDR3 runs 15 residues. Deletions cut 6 bases from V and 0 bases from J, with 11 bases between. Looked up from germline, CDR1 is SGHNT and CDR2 is YENEEA. CDR3 coding DNA: TGTGCCAGCAGGGTGTGGCGGGCGAACACCGGGGAGCTGTTTTTT. Translation gives CASRVWRANTGELFF.

This clone has just one count. The chain uses TRBV7-9 and TRBJ1-5; the D is unclear. Per the germline V gene, CDR1 is SEHNR and CDR2 is FQNEAQ (reference sequence). The CDR3 has 16 amino acids. Trimming took 1 base from V and 7 from J, leaving 17 bases between them. CDR3 DNA: TGTGCCAGCAGCTTAGGGGGTGGAACCGGAGGACAGCCCCAGCATTTT. It encodes CASSLGGGTGGQPQHF. The whole variable domain, filled in from reference TRBV7-9 and TRBJ1-5, reads DTGVSQNPRHKITKRGQNVTFRCDPISEHNRLYWYRQTLGQGPEFLTYFQNEAQLEKSRLLSDRFSAERPKGSFSTLEIQRTEQGDSAMYLCASSLGGGTGGQPQHFGDGTRLSIL.

The rearrangement joins TRBV10-1 to TRBJ2-7; 11 bases are shared with TRBD2. The trim removed 0 bases at V and 3 bases at J, leaving 1 base unmatched. This CDR3 region has 15 residues. CDR1 is WNHNN, CDR2 SYGVQD, per germline (reference sequence). The CDR3 DNA reads TGCGCCAGCAGTGAGTCGCTAGCGGGAGGCTACGAGCAGTACTTC. It encodes CASSESLAGGYEQYF.

The chain employs TRBV7-2 and TRBJ2-5; TRBD1 matches at 11 bases. V was clipped by 4 bases and J by 0 bases; unmatched bases: 7. The length of the CDR3 is 17 residues. CDR1 and CDR2 (germline): SGHTA, FQGNSA. CDR3: CASSSGTGGVYQETQYF. The CDR3 DNA reads as TGTGCCAGCAGCTCTGGGACAGGGGGAGTGTACCAAGAGACCCAGTACTTC.